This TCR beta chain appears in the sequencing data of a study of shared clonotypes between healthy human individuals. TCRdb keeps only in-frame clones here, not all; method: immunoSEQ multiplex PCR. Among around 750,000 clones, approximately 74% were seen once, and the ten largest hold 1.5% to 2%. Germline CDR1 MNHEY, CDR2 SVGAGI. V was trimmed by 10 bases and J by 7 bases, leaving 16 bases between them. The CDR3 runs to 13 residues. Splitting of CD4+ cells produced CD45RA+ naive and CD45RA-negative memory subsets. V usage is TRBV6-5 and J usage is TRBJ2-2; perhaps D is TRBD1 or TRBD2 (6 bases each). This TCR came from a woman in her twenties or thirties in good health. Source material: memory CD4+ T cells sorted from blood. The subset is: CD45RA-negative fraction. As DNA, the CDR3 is TGTGCCACTAAGGCGGAGGGGGGCGGGGAGCTGTTTTTT. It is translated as CATKAEGGGELFF.